The 20 T cell receptor beta chains listed next were all sequenced from one sample in a study of regulatory T cells in long-lasting Graves disease. Noted time point: newly diagnosed GD, antithyroid drugs for less than 3 months. RNA isolated from PBMCs was used to make the TCR library. Libraries of TCR beta came from iRepertoire HTBI primers plus Arm-PCR of CDR3 regions. MiXCR was run by TCRdb on the multiplex PCR reads, yielding one entry per CDR3 protein. The sample includes 350,000 to 550,000 distinct CDR3 sequences, around 13% of them seen just once. This sample also appeared in a second study, on T cells in Graves' hyperthyroidism and ophthalmopathy.

Specimen: peripheral blood mononuclear cells (PBMCs), collected at new diagnosis, from a patient treated with antithyroid drugs. The origin of the receptors is a woman aged 50 to 60 with Graves disease.

This clonotype was counted ten times or more. This chain connects TRBV7-2 to TRBJ2-7; no clear D gene. CDR3 length: 12 residues. Germline V gene data show CDR1 as SGHTA and CDR2 as FQGNSA. Trimming removed 8 bases from V and 4 bases from J, with 12 bases in between. DNA of the CDR3: TGTGCCAGCGCAGAATTTAGGTACGAGCAGTACTTC. Its translation: CASAEFRYEQYF.

The table lists this clonotype with many counts. The chain employs TRBV12-3 or TRBV12-4 and TRBJ2-7, with 8 bases identical to TRBD2. V lost 7 bases to trimming and J lost 0 bases; unmatched junction nucleotides: 8. The CDR3 spans 15 residues. This chain's CDR3 is CASTQRGRLSYEQYF. The CDR3 coding sequence is TGTGCCAGCACTCAGCGGGGGAGGCTCTCCTACGAGCAGTACTTC.

This clonotype appeared many times. The rearrangement joins TRBV28 to TRBJ2-5, with 8 nucleotides matching TRBD1. Germline trimming cut 4 bases from V and 5 bases from J; bases unmatched to any gene: 9. The CDR3 is 15 amino acids. Germline V gives CDR1 MDHEN, CDR2 SYDVKM. CDR3 amino acids: CASSSSRGRRETQYF. The CDR3 bases are TGTGCCAGCAGTTCTTCCAGGGGGCGAAGGGAGACCCAGTACTTC.

This clonotype was counted at least ten times. The chain couples TRBV7-9 to TRBJ1-2, with D perhaps TRBD1 (6 bases). Per germline, CDR1 SEHNR and CDR2 FQNEAQ (reference sequence). The CDR3 has 13 amino acids. Between the trimmed V and J ends, which lost 6 bases and 5 bases, there was a span of 13 bases. CDR3 residues: CASSDRTNYGYTF. The CDR3 DNA follows: TGTGCCAGCAGTGACAGGACCAATTATGGCTACACCTTC.

This clonotype was counted ten times or more. V is TRBV2 and J is TRBJ1-6; D is perhaps TRBD1 (5 bases). The CDR3 has 13 residues. The V end lost 6 bases, the J end lost 8 bases, and 11 bases lay between the germline ends. Germline V CDR1 and CDR2: SNHLY, FYNNEI. The CDR3 DNA reads TGTGCCAGCAGACAACAGGCTCATTCACCCCTCCACTTT. Translation: CASRQQAHSPLHF.

This clonotype has a handful of counts. The J gene is TRBJ1-2, the V gene TRBV30; no reliable D call. Germline CDR1 and CDR2: GTSNPN and SVGIG (reference sequence). The germline V and J ends were trimmed by 3 bases and 8 bases, with 10 bases remaining between them. CDR3 length: 11 residues. CDR3: CAWRTVSGYTF. CDR3 coding DNA: TGTGCCTGGAGGACGGTCTCCGGCTACACCTTC.

This chain connects TRBV20-1 to TRBJ1-2, with TRBD1 identical over 10 bases. CDR1 DFQATT and CDR2 SNEGSKA come from the germline V gene (reference sequence). The length of the CDR3 is 18 residues. The ends lost 0 bases at V and 4 bases at J; junction bases unmatched: 14. CDR3 loop: CSARDYGVADRGIYGYTF. CDR3 bases: TGCAGTGCTAGAGATTATGGTGTGGCGGACAGGGGGATCTATGGCTACACCTTC.

Comments on this clonotype: A much more abundant neighbour one base away suggests this may be a read error. The chain is built from TRBV27 and TRBJ2-5, with D possibly being TRBD1 or TRBD2 (5 bases each). Germline V lookup: CDR1 MNHEY, CDR2 SMNVEV (reference sequence). The CDR3 has 18 residues. V was pared by 3 bases and J by 5 bases, with 25 bases between. CDR3 region: CASSLLGQGSGPRETQYF. CDR3 DNA: TGTGCCAGCAGTTTGTTGGGTCAGGGAAGCGGCCCCAGGGAGACCCAGTACTTC.

The V call is TRBV20-1, the J call TRBJ1-6; possible D gene TRBD1, 6 bases. Germline V lookup: CDR1 DFQATT, CDR2 SNEGSKA (reference sequence). The CDR3 spans 13 residues. Trimming left V 0 bases short and J 9 bases short, with 9 bases between. CDR3 nucleotides: TGCAGTGCTAGAGAAGGGGGGTCTTCACCCCTCCACTTT. Encoded protein: CSAREGGSSPLHF.

The sample holds many counts of this clonotype. The J gene is TRBJ1-2, the V gene TRBV5-1; TRBD1 matches 8 bases. The CDR3 has 16 amino acids. From germline, CDR1 is SGHRS and CDR2 YFSETQ. The V and J ends lost 4 bases and 2 bases, in that order; junction bases with no gene match: 10. The CDR3 sequence: CASSPGQGTLNYGYTF. CDR3 in DNA: TGCGCCAGCAGCCCTGGACAGGGCACCTTAAACTATGGCTACACCTTC.

This clonotype was recorded at least ten times. The chain couples TRBV20-1 to TRBJ2-7; 11 bases match TRBD2. The V and J ends lost 3 bases and 2 bases, in that order; junction bases with no gene match: 12. Germline CDR1 DFQATT, CDR2 SNEGSKA (reference sequence). CDR3 size: 17 residues. The CDR3 DNA sequence: TGCAGTGCTAGTATGACTAGCGGGACGTTTCAAGCCTACGAGCAGTACTTC. Translated: CSASMTSGTFQAYEQYF.

The chain uses TRBV10-3 and TRBJ1-2; possibly TRBD1 for D (5 bases). The V gene's germline CDR1 is ENHRY and CDR2 SYGVKD. Trimming stripped 0 bases from V and 1 base from J, with 12 bases between. The CDR3 covers 16 residues. The CDR3: CAISESGGNVNYGYTF. CDR3 bases: TGTGCCATCAGTGAGTCGGGGGGGAACGTTAACTATGGCTACACCTTC.

As regards this clonotype: Mismatch with germline at one junction end may stem from a read error. The chain recombines TRBV6-5 with TRBJ2-7, with TRBD1 as a possible D gene (6 bases). In germline, CDR1 is MNHEY, CDR2 SVGAGI. The CDR3 consists of 15 residues. In DNA, the CDR3 is TGTGCCAGCAGTTACTCGAGGGGACATACCTACGAGCGGTACTTC. This sequence encodes CASSYSRGHTYERYF.

This clonotype was detected ten times or more. The chain couples TRBV6-9 to TRBJ2-5; TRBD1 aligns across 10 bases. CDR3 size: 18 residues. Trimming at V came to 3 bases and at J to 4 bases, leaving 14 bases not matched to a gene. The V gene's germline CDR1 is MNHGY and CDR2 SVAAGI. The CDR3 DNA is TGTGCCAGCAGTTACCCGGGTCCAGGACAGGGGGGTGGAGAGACCCAGTACTTC. Translated, it gives CASSYPGPGQGGGETQYF.

This clonotype showed up many times. V usage is TRBV7-2 and J usage is TRBJ2-7; 8 bases line up with TRBD2. J gave up 2 bases and V 7 bases, and 7 bases lay outside the gene matches. This CDR3 contains 14 residues. From germline, CDR1 is SGHTA and CDR2 FQGNSA. The CDR3 bases are TGTGCCAGCACCCCCGGGGGGGGAGCCTACGAGCAGTACTTC. Translation gives CASTPGGGAYEQYF.

A remark on this clonotype: Mismatch with germline at one junction end may stem from a read error. This chain links TRBV6-2 or TRBV6-3 with TRBJ2-1; TRBD2 matches 7 bases. This CDR3 is built from 16 residues. CDR1 MNHEY and CDR2 SVGEGT come from the germline V gene. The CDR3 here is CASSYSVGEGYNEQLF. CDR3 in DNA: TGTGCCAGCAGTTACTCGGTCGGGGAGGGATACAATGAGCAGCTCTTC.

The J gene is TRBJ2-1, the V gene TRBV5-1; TRBD2 aligns across 14 bases. The V gene's germline CDR1 is SGHRS and CDR2 YFSETQ. The trim removed 5 bases at V and 8 bases at J, leaving 6 bases unmatched. This CDR3 has 15 residues. The CDR3 nucleotides read TGCGCCAGCAGACCCGGGACTAGCGGGAGCGATGAGCAGTTCTTC. Protein: CASRPGTSGSDEQFF.

The chain links TRBV29-1 to TRBJ2-7; TRBD2 agrees at 7 bases. The CDR3 extends over 14 amino acids. Germline V CDR1 and CDR2: SQVTM, ANQGSEA. V was clipped by 1 base and J by 2 bases; unmatched bases: 5. The CDR3 spells CSVEGGRETYEQYF. DNA for the CDR3: TGCAGCGTTGAAGGCGGGAGAGAAACCTACGAGCAGTACTTC.

This clonotype was counted ten times or more. This rearrangement joins TRBV2 to TRBJ2-2; D is undetermined. CDR1 and CDR2 (germline): SNHLY, FYNNEI. Deletions cut 2 bases from V and 6 bases from J, with 4 bases between. This CDR3 spans 12 amino acids. The CDR3 sequence: CASSEFAGELFF. CDR3 nucleotide sequence: TGTGCCAGCAGTGAATTCGCCGGGGAGCTGTTTTTT.

The CDR3 loop reads CSVVILGLPNEQFF. DNA of the CDR3: TGCAGCGTTGTTATCTTGGGGCTCCCCAATGAGCAGTTCTTC. The J gene is TRBJ2-1, the V gene TRBV29-1; the D gene is possibly TRBD1 (5 bases). V lost 4 bases and J lost 6, with 16 bases in between. This CDR3 contains 14 residues. Per the germline V gene, CDR1 is SQVTM and CDR2 is ANQGSEA.